Listed below are T cell receptor beta chains from one sample, sequenced in a study of spatial heterogeneity in lung cancer. TCRdb re-analysed the 5' RACE reads in MiXCR, keeping a single row per CDR3 protein. In the table there are more than 10,000 distinct CDR3 sequences, about 15% of which are singletons. Sequences were derived from PBMCs, sampled at surgery. The receptors shown here come from a male donor with early-stage non-small cell lung cancer. CDR3s include the opening cysteine and the closing phenylalanine or tryptophan. The D gene is left open where the match is weak. The size of a clone is reported for some rows only, either as once, few or many, or as a class for expanded clones.

v_call: TRBV7-8; j_call: TRBJ2-5; clone_size: many; d_call: TRBD2; cdr3_length: 16; cdr3_aa: CASSFLTSGLPEGQYF; cdr3_nt: TGTGCCAGCAGCTTTCTGACTAGCGGGCTACCCGAGGGCCAGTACTTC
v_call: TRBV10-3; j_call: TRBJ2-3; clone_size: .; d_call: TRBD2; cdr3_length: 14; cdr3_aa: CATGLAGATDTQYF; cdr3_nt: TGTGCCACGGGGCTAGCGGGGGCTACAGATACGCAGTATTTT
v_call: TRBV4-1; j_call: TRBJ2-3; clone_size: .; d_call: TRBD1; cdr3_length: 17; cdr3_aa: CASRHQPSGQNPDTQYF; cdr3_nt: TGCGCCAGCAGGCATCAACCCTCGGGACAGAACCCAGATACGCAGTATTTT
v_call: TRBV28; j_call: TRBJ1-2; clone_size: many; d_call: .; cdr3_length: 14; cdr3_aa: CASRSGSLYYGYTF; cdr3_nt: TGTGCCAGCAGATCAGGGTCACTGTATTATGGCTACACCTTC
v_call: TRBV6-1; j_call: TRBJ2-7; clone_size: many; d_call: TRBD1; cdr3_length: 14; cdr3_aa: CASSEGGQGVEQYF; cdr3_nt: TGTGCCAGCAGTGAAGGGGGACAGGGAGTAGAGCAGTACTTC
v_call: TRBV19; j_call: TRBJ1-4; clone_size: few; d_call: TRBD1; cdr3_length: 15; cdr3_aa: CASSPPQGASEKLFF; cdr3_nt: TGTGCCAGTAGTCCCCCGCAGGGGGCAAGTGAAAAACTGTTTTTT
v_call: TRBV2; j_call: TRBJ1-2; clone_size: many; d_call: .; cdr3_length: 14; cdr3_aa: CASSEQPTFYGYTF; cdr3_nt: TGTGCCAGCAGTGAACAGCCTACATTCTATGGCTACACCTTC
v_call: TRBV6-4; j_call: TRBJ2-1; clone_size: .; d_call: .; cdr3_length: 14; cdr3_aa: CASRQGWGYNEQFF; cdr3_nt: TGTGCCAGCAGACAGGGATGGGGGTACAATGAGCAGTTCTTC
v_call: TRBV6-6; j_call: TRBJ2-1; clone_size: few; d_call: TRBD2; cdr3_length: 17; cdr3_aa: CASSGTSGGAGSNEQFF; cdr3_nt: TGTGCCAGCAGTGGGACTAGCGGGGGGGCCGGGAGCAATGAGCAGTTCTTC
v_call: TRBV10-3; j_call: TRBJ2-2; clone_size: medium-sized; d_call: .; cdr3_length: 13; cdr3_aa: CAIARTAPPELFF; cdr3_nt: TGTGCCATCGCCAGGACGGCGCCTCCGGAGCTGTTTTTT
v_call: TRBV6-5; j_call: TRBJ2-6; clone_size: .; d_call: .; cdr3_length: 16; cdr3_aa: CASSYSADSGANVLTF; cdr3_nt: TGTGCCAGCAGTTACTCCGCAGACTCTGGGGCCAACGTCCTGACTTTC
v_call: TRBV11-2; j_call: TRBJ1-6; clone_size: few; d_call: .; cdr3_length: 14; cdr3_aa: CASSLAQGDSPLHF; cdr3_nt: TGTGCCAGCAGCTTAGCCCAGGGCGATTCACCCCTCCACTTT
v_call: TRBV6-5; j_call: TRBJ2-2; clone_size: .; d_call: .; cdr3_length: 17; cdr3_aa: CASSYLFESPNTGELFF; cdr3_nt: TGTGCCAGCAGTTATCTCTTCGAGTCCCCTAACACCGGGGAGCTGTTTTTT
v_call: TRBV5-4; j_call: TRBJ2-5; clone_size: few; d_call: TRBD2; cdr3_length: 15; cdr3_aa: CASTGLAGGVETQYF; cdr3_nt: TGTGCCAGCACCGGACTAGCGGGGGGGGTAGAGACCCAGTACTTC
v_call: TRBV7-9; j_call: TRBJ1-4; clone_size: few; d_call: .; cdr3_length: 15; cdr3_aa: CASSLEATGNEKLFF; cdr3_nt: TGTGCCAGCAGCTTAGAAGCTACAGGGAATGAAAAACTGTTTTTT
v_call: TRBV20-1; j_call: TRBJ2-2; clone_size: .; d_call: .; cdr3_length: 14; cdr3_aa: CSARRNKNTGELFF; cdr3_nt: TGCAGTGCCCGACGAAATAAGAACACCGGGGAGCTGTTTTTT
v_call: TRBV5-5; j_call: TRBJ1-5; clone_size: few; d_call: .; cdr3_length: 15; cdr3_aa: CASSPRGGPGQPQHF; cdr3_nt: TGTGCCAGCAGCCCCCGGGGGGGTCCTGGTCAGCCCCAGCATTTT
v_call: TRBV14; j_call: TRBJ1-5; clone_size: many; d_call: .; cdr3_length: 13; cdr3_aa: CASSQGVNQPQHF; cdr3_nt: TGTGCCAGCAGCCAAGGGGTCAATCAGCCCCAGCATTTT
v_call: TRBV19; j_call: TRBJ1-2; clone_size: large; d_call: .; cdr3_length: 12; cdr3_aa: CASSIDGYGYTF; cdr3_nt: TGTGCCAGTAGTATAGATGGCTATGGCTACACCTTC
v_call: TRBV6-5; j_call: TRBJ1-5; clone_size: .; d_call: .; cdr3_length: 13; cdr3_aa: CASSYSRSEPQHF; cdr3_nt: TGTGCCAGCAGTTACTCAAGAAGTGAGCCCCAGCATTTT
v_call: TRBV9; j_call: TRBJ2-1; clone_size: few; d_call: .; cdr3_length: 13; cdr3_aa: CASSVGTNDEQFF; cdr3_nt: TGTGCCAGCAGCGTAGGGACCAATGATGAGCAGTTCTTC
v_call: TRBV6-2/TRBV6-3; j_call: TRBJ1-6; clone_size: many; d_call: .; cdr3_length: 16; cdr3_aa: CASSYRGHSYNSPLHF; cdr3_nt: TGTGCCAGCAGTTACCGGGGCCACTCCTATAATTCACCCCTCCACTTT
v_call: TRBV4-3; j_call: TRBJ1-4; clone_size: few; d_call: TRBD1; cdr3_length: 15; cdr3_aa: CASSQDRPGGEKLFF; cdr3_nt: TGCGCCAGCAGCCAAGATCGCCCAGGGGGTGAAAAACTGTTTTTT
v_call: TRBV7-2; j_call: TRBJ1-5; clone_size: many; d_call: .; cdr3_length: 14; cdr3_aa: CASSQDGGRQPQHF; cdr3_nt: TGTGCCAGCAGCCAAGACGGGGGGCGTCAGCCCCAGCATTTT
v_call: TRBV28; j_call: TRBJ2-2; clone_size: many; d_call: .; cdr3_length: 13; cdr3_aa: CASSFQGTGELFF; cdr3_nt: TGTGCCAGCAGTTTTCAGGGCACCGGGGAGCTGTTTTTT
v_call: TRBV24-1; j_call: TRBJ1-3; clone_size: .; d_call: .; cdr3_length: 15; cdr3_aa: CATSDSGGSGNTIYF; cdr3_nt: TGTGCCACCAGTGATTCGGGGGGTTCCGGAAACACCATATATTTT
v_call: TRBV2; j_call: TRBJ2-4; clone_size: few; d_call: .; cdr3_length: 16; cdr3_aa: CASSEAGGLAKNIQYF; cdr3_nt: TGTGCCAGCAGTGAAGCCGGGGGACTAGCCAAAAACATTCAGTACTTC
v_call: TRBV11-2; j_call: TRBJ1-1; clone_size: many; d_call: .; cdr3_length: 12; cdr3_aa: CASSFPHEGAFF; cdr3_nt: TGTGCCAGCAGCTTCCCTCACGAAGGAGCTTTCTTT
v_call: TRBV28; j_call: TRBJ1-1; clone_size: few; d_call: .; cdr3_length: 14; cdr3_aa: CASSLLLQNTEAFF; cdr3_nt: TGTGCCAGCAGTTTATTGTTACAGAACACTGAAGCTTTCTTT
v_call: TRBV5-1; j_call: TRBJ1-2; clone_size: .; d_call: TRBD1; cdr3_length: 13; cdr3_aa: CASSKGQGDGYTF; cdr3_nt: TGCGCCAGCAGCAAAGGACAGGGAGATGGCTACACCTTC
v_call: TRBV7-2; j_call: TRBJ1-5; clone_size: few; d_call: TRBD1; cdr3_length: 15; cdr3_aa: CASSLSWDRDQPQHF; cdr3_nt: TGTGCCAGCAGCCTATCGTGGGACAGAGATCAGCCCCAGCATTTT
v_call: TRBV29-1; j_call: TRBJ1-1; clone_size: few; d_call: .; cdr3_length: 15; cdr3_aa: CSVEGVREWGTEAFF; cdr3_nt: TGCAGCGTTGAAGGAGTCCGTGAGTGGGGCACTGAAGCTTTCTTT
v_call: TRBV24-1; j_call: TRBJ2-1; clone_size: few; d_call: TRBD1; cdr3_length: 15; cdr3_aa: CATSGTGAGYNEQFF; cdr3_nt: TGTGCCACCAGTGGAACAGGGGCAGGGTACAATGAGCAGTTCTTC
v_call: TRBV3-1; j_call: TRBJ2-5; clone_size: .; d_call: .; cdr3_length: 16; cdr3_aa: CASSHRGGAVQETQYF; cdr3_nt: TGTGCCAGCAGTCATCGAGGGGGGGCCGTCCAAGAGACCCAGTACTTC
v_call: TRBV4-3; j_call: TRBJ2-7; clone_size: many; d_call: .; cdr3_length: 13; cdr3_aa: CASGQGISYEQYF; cdr3_nt: TGCGCCAGCGGGCAGGGGATCTCCTACGAGCAGTACTTC
v_call: TRBV11-3; j_call: TRBJ2-2; clone_size: .; d_call: .; cdr3_length: 13; cdr3_aa: CASSTLTGGELFF; cdr3_nt: TGTGCCAGCAGCACCCTGACAGGAGGGGAGCTGTTTTTT
v_call: TRBV5-4; j_call: TRBJ2-3; clone_size: .; d_call: .; cdr3_length: 16; cdr3_aa: CASSLVAGAQTDTQYF; cdr3_nt: TGTGCCAGCAGCTTGGTTGCGGGGGCCCAAACAGATACGCAGTATTTT
v_call: TRBV5-1; j_call: TRBJ2-5; clone_size: .; d_call: .; cdr3_length: 13; cdr3_aa: CASSPSPQETQYF; cdr3_nt: TGCGCCAGCAGCCCCTCTCCCCAAGAGACCCAGTACTTC
v_call: TRBV5-1; j_call: TRBJ1-1; clone_size: few; d_call: .; cdr3_length: 12; cdr3_aa: CASSLEGPEAFF; cdr3_nt: TGCGCCAGCAGCTTGGAGGGGCCTGAAGCTTTCTTT
v_call: TRBV5-6; j_call: TRBJ2-7; clone_size: few; d_call: TRBD1; cdr3_length: 15; cdr3_aa: CASSLEGQFPYEQYF; cdr3_nt: TGTGCCAGCAGCTTAGAGGGACAGTTCCCCTACGAGCAGTACTTC
v_call: TRBV10-3; j_call: TRBJ1-6; clone_size: .; d_call: TRBD1; cdr3_length: 15; cdr3_aa: CAISEGTADNSPLHF; cdr3_nt: TGTGCCATCAGTGAAGGGACAGCGGATAATTCACCCCTCCACTTT
v_call: TRBV5-1; j_call: TRBJ2-2; clone_size: many; d_call: .; cdr3_length: 14; cdr3_aa: CASSLEAGTGELFF; cdr3_nt: TGCGCCAGCAGCTTGGAGGCGGGGACCGGGGAGCTGTTTTTT
v_call: TRBV2; j_call: TRBJ1-2; clone_size: .; d_call: .; cdr3_length: 12; cdr3_aa: CASSSGFYGYTF; cdr3_nt: TGTGCCAGCAGCTCCGGTTTCTATGGCTACACCTTC
v_call: TRBV6-1; j_call: TRBJ2-1; clone_size: .; d_call: .; cdr3_length: 14; cdr3_aa: CASSEVGLGNEQFF; cdr3_nt: TGTGCCAGCAGTGAAGTAGGGCTTGGCAATGAGCAGTTCTTC
v_call: TRBV4-3; j_call: TRBJ2-7; clone_size: few; d_call: .; cdr3_length: 13; cdr3_aa: CASSQGITYEQYF; cdr3_nt: TGCGCCAGCAGCCAAGGGATCACCTACGAGCAGTACTTC
v_call: TRBV7-2; j_call: TRBJ2-1; clone_size: .; d_call: .; cdr3_length: 13; cdr3_aa: CASSYAPYNEQFF; cdr3_nt: TGTGCCAGCAGCTACGCACCCTACAATGAGCAGTTCTTC
v_call: TRBV28; j_call: TRBJ1-6; clone_size: many; d_call: .; cdr3_length: 13; cdr3_aa: CASSSGLYSPLHF; cdr3_nt: TGTGCCAGCAGCTCAGGGTTATATTCACCCCTCCACTTT
v_call: TRBV4-1; j_call: TRBJ2-5; clone_size: few; d_call: .; cdr3_length: 15; cdr3_aa: CASSHMSSESETQYF; cdr3_nt: TGCGCCAGCAGCCACATGTCGAGCGAATCAGAGACCCAGTACTTC